This TCR beta chain was sequenced during a study of CD8+ T cells in alopecia areata. Extracted from the samples, RNA was reverse transcribed into cDNA to serve as the sequencing template. Libraries were prepared by immunoSEQ multiplex PCR; TCRdb keeps only in-frame clonotypes and omits some of them. The sample shows about 160,000 clones, about three fifths of them seen only once. The V gene's germline CDR1 is SQVTM and CDR2 ANQGSEA. Trimming removed 4 bases from V and 7 bases from J, with 13 bases in between. The CDR3 covers 12 residues. This clone occurred a few times. Treatment defined: oral pan-JAK inhibitor, 5-10 mg twice daily.

The source is a human donor with alopecia areata. This material consisted of CD4+ T cells sorted from blood, taken at week 4, from a patient treated with tofacitinib. The chain combines TRBV29-1 with TRBJ1-2, with a weak D call TRBD1 (5 bases). The CDR3 reads CSVGVGERGYTF. The CDR3 DNA reads TGCAGCGTTGGGGTGGGGGAACGTGGCTACACCTTC.